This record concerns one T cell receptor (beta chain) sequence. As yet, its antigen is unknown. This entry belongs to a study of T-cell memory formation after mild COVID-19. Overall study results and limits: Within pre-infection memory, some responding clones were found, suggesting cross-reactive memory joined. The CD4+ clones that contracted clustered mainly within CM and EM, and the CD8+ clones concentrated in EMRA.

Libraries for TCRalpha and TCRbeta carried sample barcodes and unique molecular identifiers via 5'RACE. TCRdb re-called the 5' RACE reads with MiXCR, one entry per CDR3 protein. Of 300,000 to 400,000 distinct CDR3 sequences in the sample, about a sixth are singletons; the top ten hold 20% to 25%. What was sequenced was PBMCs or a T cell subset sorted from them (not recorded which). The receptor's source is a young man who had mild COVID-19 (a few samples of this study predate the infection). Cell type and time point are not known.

As DNA, the CDR3 is TGTGCCAGCTCATGGGGTAGGACAGATACGCAGTATTTT. Its translation is CASSWGRTDTQYF. The chain combines TRBV2 with TRBJ2-3; D uncertain. Deletions cut 8 bases from V and 3 bases from J, with 12 bases between. Germline lookup yields CDR1 SNHLY and CDR2 FYNNEI. The length of the CDR3 is 13 residues. Variable domain in full (rest from reference TRBV2 and TRBJ2-3): EPEVTQTPSHQVTQMGQEVILRCVPISNHLYFYWYRQILGQKVEFLVSFYNNEISEKSEIFDDQFSVERPDGSNFTLKIRSTKLEDSAMYFCASSWGRTDTQYFGPGTRLTVL.